Presented here are 4 T cell receptor beta chains from one specimen sequenced in a study of cytomegalovirus exposure and HLA in healthy donors (dated by TCRdb to the late 2010s). Library generation was performed with the immunoSEQ multiplex PCR assay. A mixture of 60 forward primers for TCR Vbeta segments and 13 reverse primers for TCR Jbeta segments was used in the multiplex PCR. As stored in TCRdb, this immuneACCESS dataset retains in-frame rearrangements with V and J assigned. A fraction of the clones does not appear; measured against another copy, unresolved V genes explain less than half of the discrepancy, and the remainder lacks a known reason. Within this sample are around 190,000 clones, with around 77% of them counted one time only. The top ten clones comprise approximately 2.5% of the sample. Sequenced: PBMCs. These receptors were obtained from a man in his 60s in good health and CMV-seronegative.

This chain joins TRBV19 and TRBJ2-7; 7 bases are a match to TRBD1. Germline V gene lookup returns CDR1 LNHDA and CDR2 SQIVND (reference sequence). J gave up 2 bases and V 8 bases, and 6 bases lay outside the gene matches. The CDR3 sequence is 13 residues long. DNA of the CDR3: TGTGCCAGTGACCGACAGGGTGCCTACGAGCAGTACTTC. As protein: CASDRQGAYEQYF.

The V gene is TRBV27, the J gene TRBJ2-4, with D tentatively TRBD1 (6 bases). The V gene's germline CDR1 is MNHEY and CDR2 SMNVEV (reference sequence). Trimming left V 8 bases short and J 0 bases short, with 11 bases between. CDR3 size: 14 residues. The CDR3: CASGSGAAKNIQYF. CDR3 sequence (DNA): TGTGCCAGCGGTTCAGGGGCAGCCAAAAACATTCAGTACTTC.

The rearrangement joins TRBV28 to TRBJ2-7; tentatively, D is TRBD2 (6 bases). The V end was cut by 7 bases, the J end by 4 bases, with 11 bases between. CDR1 and CDR2 (germline): MDHEN, SYDVKM. The CDR3 loop spans 12 amino acids. CDR3 nucleotides: TGTGCCAGCACCGGGAGTAAGTACGAGCAGTACTTC. Translating it yields CASTGSKYEQYF.

V gene TRBV5-4 combines with J gene TRBJ1-2; TRBD1 matches 9 bases. Germline V gene sequence: CDR1 SGHNT, CDR2 YYREEE (reference sequence). The CDR3 runs 15 residues. V lost 1 base, J lost 5 bases, and 6 bases stayed unmatched. CDR3 nucleotides: TGTGCCAGCAGCTTGAACAGGGGGCGCGAATATGGCTACACCTTC. Protein product: CASSLNRGREYGYTF.